This section outlines one TCR beta chain sequence together with its context. Per the authors' pipeline: Researchers report that nucleated cell counts were estimated from reference gene primer amplification. Sequencing was performed with immunoSEQ multiplex PCR; in TCRdb, only in-frame clones are kept and a portion is missing. The DNA was the basis for D and trimming; V, J and clone size are from that table. This sample has more than 85,000 clones, with about 89% found just once. Germline CDR1 is SGHDN and CDR2 is FVKESK. CDR3 length: 16 residues. V was shortened by 0 bases and J by 11 bases, with 22 bases between the two germline ends. The sample originates from a study of blood T cell repertoires in COVID-19. On the study more broadly: COVID-19 samples, acute and convalescent, were from the United States, Italy and Spain. Nucleic acid was either cDNA or gDNA, and it came from T cells, B-cell-depleted T cells, or PBMCs.

The sequenced sample consisted of peripheral blood. The receptor's source is an older woman with acute or convalescent COVID-19. This chain uses TRBV14 with TRBJ1-1, with D perhaps TRBD1 (6 bases). The CDR3 reads CASSQEFGGASGKAFF. CDR3 in DNA: TGTGCCAGCAGCCAAGAATTTGGGGGGGCTTCCGGGAAGGCTTTCTTT.